These 10 T cell receptor beta chains were all obtained from the same sample, sequenced in a study of T cell responses to AZD1222 COVID-19 vaccine. Measured with immunoSEQ multiplex PCR; TCRdb has only the in-frame clones, and not every one. The data contain 70,000 to 85,000 clones, 80% to 85% of them singletons. The sample in question was peripheral blood, obtained on day 0 of AZD1222 vaccination. The receptors stem from an adult in good health.

This chain connects TRBV4-3 to TRBJ2-7, with D hard to call. This CDR3 region has 14 residues. Germline CDR1 LGHNA, CDR2 YSLEER. V dropped 0 bases and J dropped 1 base, with 7 bases sitting between them. CDR3: CASSQDSTSYEQYF. CDR3 nucleotides: TGCGCCAGCAGCCAAGATTCCACTTCCTACGAGCAGTACTTC.

This clone was seen a single time. The chain joins TRBV19 to TRBJ1-1; D is uncertain. Per the germline V gene, CDR1 is LNHDA and CDR2 is SQIVND (reference sequence). The CDR3 contains 13 residues. Trimming removed 6 bases from V and 5 bases from J, with 13 bases in between. DNA for the CDR3: TGTGCCAGTAGGAGGGAAAGGAGGACTGAAGCTTTCTTT. Its protein product is CASRRERRTEAFF. The full variable domain, its missing parts supplied by reference TRBV19 and TRBJ1-1, is DGGITQSPKYLFRKEGQNVTLSCEQNLNHDAMYWYRQDPGQGLRLIYYSQIVNDFQKGDIAEGYSVSREKKESFPLTVTSAQKNPTAFYLCASRRERRTEAFFGQGTRLTVV.

The chain links TRBV13 to TRBJ1-4; tentatively, D is TRBD1 (6 bases). This CDR3 contains 14 residues. Germline V gene sequence: CDR1 PRHDT, CDR2 FYEKMQ (reference sequence). V dropped 5 bases and J dropped 8 bases, with 15 bases sitting between them. The CDR3 is CASSGLQGREKLFF. Written as DNA, the CDR3 is TGTGCCAGCAGCGGCCTACAGGGTCGGGAAAAACTGTTTTTT.

This chain links TRBV5-6 with TRBJ2-2; TRBD2 agrees at 8 bases. This CDR3 has 16 amino acids. Trimming cost V 4 bases and J 1 base; bases outside gene matches: 6. Germline CDR1 is SGHDT and CDR2 is YYEEEE. The CDR3 here is CASSRPSGRNTGELFF. The CDR3 DNA reads as TGTGCCAGCAGCCGCCCCAGCGGGAGGAACACCGGGGAGCTGTTTTTT.

The chain employs TRBV11-2 and TRBJ2-3; D is possibly TRBD1 or TRBD2 (5 bases each). The CDR3 length is 15 residues. CDR1 is SGHAT, CDR2 FQNNGV, per germline. Trimming removed 5 bases at V and 4 bases at J, with 16 bases between. The chain's CDR3 is CASSTRGLGADTQYF. The CDR3 coding sequence is TGTGCCAGCAGCACCCGCGGCCTGGGGGCAGATACGCAGTATTTT.

The V gene is TRBV11-2, the J gene TRBJ2-1; a possible D gene is TRBD1 (6 bases). V lost 4 bases and J lost 6, with 16 bases in between. CDR3 length equals 15 residues. The V gene's germline CDR1 is SGHAT and CDR2 FQNNGV. CDR3 amino acids: CASSYERDIGNEQFF. Here the CDR3 DNA reads TGTGCCAGCAGCTACGAACGGGACATAGGCAATGAGCAGTTCTTC.

The V and J genes are TRBV9 and TRBJ1-4; 7 bases fit TRBD1. There are 16 residues in the CDR3. After removal of 4 bases from V and 10 bases from J, the junction contained 16 bases not matched to a gene. Looked up from germline, CDR1 is SGDLS and CDR2 is YYNGEE. The CDR3 bases are TGTGCCAGCAGCCCAACACCGGACAGGAGGGCGGTAAAACTGTTTTTT. It encodes CASSPTPDRRAVKLFF.

The chain recombines TRBV6-5 with TRBJ2-7; TRBD2 might be the D (5 bases). The V gene lost 6 bases and the J gene lost 2 bases, with 14 bases spanning the gap. Germline V gene data show CDR1 as MNHEY and CDR2 as SVGAGI. The CDR3 loop spans 14 amino acids. The DNA for the CDR3 is TGTGCCAGCAGGGTAGGTCTGCGGGCCTACGAGCAGTACTTC. This codes for CASRVGLRAYEQYF.

The J gene is TRBJ1-1, the V gene TRBV3-1 (or the pseudogene TRBV3-2); 8 bases are a match to TRBD1. The CDR3 covers 14 residues. Unmatched junction bases numbered 6, after V lost 4 bases and J lost 5 bases. Germline CDR1 LGHDT, CDR2 YNNKEL (reference sequence). The chain's CDR3 is CASSPTTGGTEAFF. The CDR3 coding sequence is TGTGCCAGCAGCCCTACCACAGGGGGGACTGAAGCTTTCTTT.

The chain has TRBV6-5 and TRBJ1-5; 7 nucleotides line up with TRBD1. Germline V CDR1 and CDR2: MNHEY, SVGAGI. V was clipped by 7 bases and J by 0 bases; unmatched bases: 6. CDR3 length equals 15 residues. CDR3 bases: TGTGCCAGCACCCGCGGGACAGATAGCAATCAGCCCCAGCATTTT. Translation: CASTRGTDSNQPQHF.